This T cell receptor beta chain came from a study of shared clonotypes between healthy human individuals. Sequencing used immunoSEQ multiplex PCR; TCRdb keeps in-frame clones, though not all of them. Among around 2,000,000 clones listed, roughly 94% were seen once. The study, taken as a whole, reports: Researchers found naive subsets generally carried larger estimated richness than memory subsets.

The CDR3 sequence is 15 residues long. With 7 bases clipped from V and 3 bases from J, the junction kept 5 bases outside the gene matches. Germline CDR1 SGHAT, CDR2 FQNNGV. Points on this clone: The target antigen is unknown.

This TCR was recovered from a man aged 18 to 30 in good health. J is TRBJ2-3 and V is TRBV11-2; TRBD2 agrees at 12 bases. The sample comprised naive CD4+ T cells sorted from blood. As to subset: CD45RA+ positively selected. The CDR3 sequence: CASTPGLAGTDTQYF. In DNA form, the CDR3 reads TGTGCCAGCACCCCTGGACTAGCGGGAACAGATACGCAGTATTTT.